This TCR beta chain was obtained from a study of immune characterization of retroperitoneal liposarcoma. TCRdb analysed the PCR reads with MiXCR anew, one entry per CDR3 protein. The profile covers 10,000 or so distinct CDR3 sequences, with 25% to 30% appearing a single time and less than 8.5% taken by the ten largest. This clonotype was seen more than once but under ten times. Germline loops: CDR1 MNHNS, CDR2 SASEGT. The CDR3 is 15 residues long. Trimming shortened V by 6 bases and J by 1 base, and 14 bases separated the two germline ends. The chain has TRBV6-1 and TRBJ2-3, with TRBD2 as a possible D gene (5 bases). The material sequenced was tumor tissue. The origin of this receptor is a male donor with retroperitoneal liposarcoma. The DNA of the CDR3 is TGTGCCAGCAGGGAACCTTTCGGGGGCACAGATACGCAGTATTTT. It yields the protein CASREPFGGTDTQYF.